A selection of T cell receptor beta chains follows, all from one sample in a study of T cell responses to AZD1222 COVID-19 vaccine. The assay was immunoSEQ multiplex PCR, and TCRdb's table has in-frame clones only and misses some. The sample carries around 140,000 clones, 75% to 95% recorded once. The source material was peripheral blood, sampled on day 0 of AZD1222 vaccination. The receptors stem from an adult in good health. The CDR3 runs from the conserved cysteine through the conserved F or W. The order of the fields is V gene, D gene, clone size, J gene, CDR3 DNA, CDR3 protein. The D gene is left open where the match is weak. The size of a clone is reported for some rows only, either as once, few or many, or as a class for expanded clones.

>TRBV11-3|TRBD1|.|TRBJ2-7
TGTGCCAGCAGCTTGCCGGGACAGAATTTGTACGAGCAGTACTTC
CASSLPGQNLYEQYF
>TRBV2|TRBD2|.|TRBJ2-1
TGTGCCAGCAGGGTTCTAGCGGGGGCGTCCAATGAGCAGTTCTTC
CASRVLAGASNEQFF
>TRBV24-1|.|.|TRBJ1-2
TGTGCCACCAGTGATTTCCCTTCCTCCACGCAGGAGGGGGAGGGCTACACCTTC
CATSDFPSSTQEGEGYTF
>TRBV25-1|TRBD1|.|TRBJ1-2
TGTGCCAGCAGTGAAATTGGACAGGTCTATGGCTACACCTTC
CASSEIGQVYGYTF
>TRBV24-1|.|.|TRBJ2-1
TGTGCCACCAGATCCCGGCGGGACGAGCAGTTCTTC
CATRSRRDEQFF
>TRBV18|.|.|TRBJ2-7
TGTGCCAGCTCACCAACCCGGGTAAGAGGTTCCGAGCAGTACTTC
CASSPTRVRGSEQYF
>TRBV11-3|TRBD1|.|TRBJ1-4
TGTGCCAGCAGCTTGACAGGGTGGACGACTAACCCTTTGGGAAAACTGTTTTTT
CASSLTGWTTNPLGKLFF
>TRBV7-3|TRBD2|.|TRBJ2-7
TGTGCCAGCAGCATTAACTCGGGGGGGCAGTACGAGCAGTACTTC
CASSINSGGQYEQYF
>TRBV6-5|.|.|TRBJ1-2
TGTGCCAGCAGTCAGAGGAGGGGAGTCTATGGCTACACCTTC
CASSQRRGVYGYTF
>TRBV5-1|.|.|TRBJ2-7
TGCGCCAGCAGCGAGGACGCTCTCGGCGAGCAGTACTTC
CASSEDALGEQYF
>TRBV19|.|.|TRBJ1-5
TGTGCCAGTAGTATACAGGGCGGGAATCAGCCCCAGCATTTT
CASSIQGGNQPQHF
>TRBV2|TRBD2|.|TRBJ2-3
TGTGCCAGCACCCCTAGCGGGACAAACACAGATACGCAGTATTTT
CASTPSGTNTDTQYF
>TRBV5-4|.|.|TRBJ2-1
TGTGCCAGCAGCCCGAGGGAGGAGGAGCAGTTCTTC
CASSPREEEQFF
>TRBV19|.|.|TRBJ2-2
TGTGCCAGTAGTATAGATCCAGGGACCCGGGAGCTGTTTTTT
CASSIDPGTRELFF
>TRBV12-5|.|once|TRBJ1-5
TGTGCTAGTGGTTTGGATACTCAGCCCCAGCATTTT
CASGLDTQPQHF
>TRBV7-9|.|.|TRBJ1-6
TGTGCCAGCAGCTTAGTTCTGAGGGCGGAAAATAATTCACCCCTCCACTTT
CASSLVLRAENNSPLHF
>TRBV5-6|TRBD1|.|TRBJ2-7
TGTGCCAGCAGCTGGGGGACAGGGGGCGAGCAGTACTTC
CASSWGTGGEQYF
>TRBV30|.|.|TRBJ2-2
TGTGCCTGGAGGATAACGGGACACGGGGAGCTGTTTTTT
CAWRITGHGELFF
>TRBV11-2|TRBD2|.|TRBJ2-1
TGTGCCAGCAGCCCTGTAGCGGGACCAAAGGAGCAGTTCTTC
CASSPVAGPKEQFF
>TRBV5-1|.|.|TRBJ2-4
TGCGCCAGCAGCTTGGCGGGCAGGGTTTACTTC
CASSLAGRVYF
>TRBV28|.|few|TRBJ1-4
TGTGCCAGCAGTTTTCTGGGGAATGAAAAACTGTTTTTT
CASSFLGNEKLFF
>TRBV27|TRBD2|.|TRBJ2-5
TGTGCCAGCAGCTTACTAGCGGGGGGGCCCAGGGAGACCCAGTACTTC
CASSLLAGGPRETQYF
>TRBV29-1|TRBD1|.|TRBJ2-7
TGCAGCGTTGCTGGACTTGGGACAGGGGGCAGACGGTACTTC
CSVAGLGTGGRRYF
>TRBV4-1|.|once|TRBJ2-2
TGCGCCAGCAGCCAAGTTGAGGCCGCGAACACCGGGGAGCTGTTTTTT
CASSQVEAANTGELFF
>TRBV9|.|.|TRBJ2-3
TGTGCCAGCAGCGTTGGACCTTTCACAGATACGCAGTATTTT
CASSVGPFTDTQYF
>TRBV29-1|TRBD2|few|TRBJ2-1
TGCAGCGCCGGGCGGGAGGGCAATGAGCAGTTCTTC
CSAGREGNEQFF
>TRBV3-1/TRBV3-2|.|.|TRBJ1-5
TGTGCCAGCAGCCAAGATGGACGGTCGACTAATCAGCCCCAGCATTTT
CASSQDGRSTNQPQHF